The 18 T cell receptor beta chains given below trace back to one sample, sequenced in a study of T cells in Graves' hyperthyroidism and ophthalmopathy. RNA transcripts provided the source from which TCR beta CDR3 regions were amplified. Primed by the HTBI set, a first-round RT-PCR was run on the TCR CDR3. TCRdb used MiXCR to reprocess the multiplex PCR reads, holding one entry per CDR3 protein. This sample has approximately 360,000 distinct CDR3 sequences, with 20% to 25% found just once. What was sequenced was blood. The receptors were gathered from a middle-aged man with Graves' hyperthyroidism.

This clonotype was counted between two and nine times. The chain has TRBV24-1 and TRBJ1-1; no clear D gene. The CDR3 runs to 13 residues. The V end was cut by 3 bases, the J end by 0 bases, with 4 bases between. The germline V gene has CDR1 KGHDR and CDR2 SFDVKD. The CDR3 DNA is TGTGCCACCAGTGATCCTATGAACACTGAAGCTTTCTTT. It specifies CATSDPMNTEAFF.

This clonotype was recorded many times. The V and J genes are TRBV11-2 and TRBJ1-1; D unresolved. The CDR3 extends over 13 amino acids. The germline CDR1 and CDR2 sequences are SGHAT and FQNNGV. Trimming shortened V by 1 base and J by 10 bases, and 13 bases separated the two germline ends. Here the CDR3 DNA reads TGTGCCAGCAGCTTAGGGACGACTCCCCGAGCTTTCTTT. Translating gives CASSLGTTPRAFF.

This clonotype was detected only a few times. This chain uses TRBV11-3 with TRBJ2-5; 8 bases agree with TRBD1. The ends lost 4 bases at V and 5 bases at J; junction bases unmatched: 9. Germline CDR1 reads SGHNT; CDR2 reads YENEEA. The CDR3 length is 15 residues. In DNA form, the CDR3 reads TGTGCCAGCAGCTCGACAGGGGCCTCTGGTGAGACCCAGTACTTC. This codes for CASSSTGASGETQYF.

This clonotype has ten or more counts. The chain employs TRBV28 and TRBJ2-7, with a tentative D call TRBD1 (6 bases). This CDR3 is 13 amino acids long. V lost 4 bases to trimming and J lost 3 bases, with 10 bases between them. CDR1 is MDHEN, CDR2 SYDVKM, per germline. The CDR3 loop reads CASSSGHFYEQYF. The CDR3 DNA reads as TGTGCCAGCAGTTCGGGACACTTCTACGAGCAGTACTTC.

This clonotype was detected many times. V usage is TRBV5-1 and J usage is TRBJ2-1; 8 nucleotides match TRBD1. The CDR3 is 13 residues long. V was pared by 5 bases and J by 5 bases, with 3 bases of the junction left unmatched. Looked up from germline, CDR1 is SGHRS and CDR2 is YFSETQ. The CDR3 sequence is CASSLDRDNEQFF. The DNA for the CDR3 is TGCGCCAGCAGTCTGGACAGGGACAATGAGCAGTTCTTC.

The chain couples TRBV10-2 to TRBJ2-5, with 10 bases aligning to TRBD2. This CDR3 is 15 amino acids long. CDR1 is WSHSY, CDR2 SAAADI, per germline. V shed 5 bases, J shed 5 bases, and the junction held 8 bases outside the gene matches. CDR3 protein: CASSFSGRARETQYF. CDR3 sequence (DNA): TGCGCCAGCAGTTTCAGCGGGAGGGCCCGTGAGACCCAGTACTTC.

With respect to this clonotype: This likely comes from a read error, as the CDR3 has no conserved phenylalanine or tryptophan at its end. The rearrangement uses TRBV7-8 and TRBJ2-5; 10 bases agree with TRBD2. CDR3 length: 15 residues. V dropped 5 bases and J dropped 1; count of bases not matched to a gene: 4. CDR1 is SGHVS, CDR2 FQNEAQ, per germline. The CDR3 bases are TGTGCCAGCAGCCCCCGGACTAGCGGCCAAGAGACCCAGTACCTC. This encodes CASSPRTSGQETQYL.

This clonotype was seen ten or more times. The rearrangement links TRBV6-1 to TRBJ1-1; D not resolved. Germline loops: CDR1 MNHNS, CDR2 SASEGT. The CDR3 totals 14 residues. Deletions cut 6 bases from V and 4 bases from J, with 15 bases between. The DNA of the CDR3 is TGTGCCAGCAGCCCACAGTTAGAGGGCACTGAAGCTTTCTTT. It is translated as CASSPQLEGTEAFF.

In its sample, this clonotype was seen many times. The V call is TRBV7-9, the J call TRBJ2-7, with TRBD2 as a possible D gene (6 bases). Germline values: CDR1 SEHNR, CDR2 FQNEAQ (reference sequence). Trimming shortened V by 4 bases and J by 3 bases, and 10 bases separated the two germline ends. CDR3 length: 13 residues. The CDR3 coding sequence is TGTGCCAGCAGCTCGCGGGATAACTACGAGCAGTACTTC. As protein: CASSSRDNYEQYF.

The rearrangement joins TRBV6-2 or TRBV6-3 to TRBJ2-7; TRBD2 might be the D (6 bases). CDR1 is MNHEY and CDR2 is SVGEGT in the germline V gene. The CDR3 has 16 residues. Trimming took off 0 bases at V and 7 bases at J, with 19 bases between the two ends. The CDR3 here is CASSYSPGEGLREQYF. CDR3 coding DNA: TGTGCCAGCAGTTACTCTCCGGGAGAGGGTCTACGAGAGCAGTACTTC.

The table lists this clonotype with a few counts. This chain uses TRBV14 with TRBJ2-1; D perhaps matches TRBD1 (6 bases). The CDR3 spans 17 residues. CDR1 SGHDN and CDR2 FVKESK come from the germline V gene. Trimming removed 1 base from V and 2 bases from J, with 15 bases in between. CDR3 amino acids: CASSQAWGQGTYNEQFF. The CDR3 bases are TGTGCCAGCAGCCAAGCTTGGGGGCAGGGTACCTACAATGAGCAGTTCTTC.

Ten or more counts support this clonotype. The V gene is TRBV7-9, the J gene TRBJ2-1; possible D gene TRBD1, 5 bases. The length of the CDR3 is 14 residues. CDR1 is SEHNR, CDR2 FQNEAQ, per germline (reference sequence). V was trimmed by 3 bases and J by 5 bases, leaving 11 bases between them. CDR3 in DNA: TGTGCCAGCAGCTTGGGGCAGGCTAACAATGAGCAGTTCTTC. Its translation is CASSLGQANNEQFF. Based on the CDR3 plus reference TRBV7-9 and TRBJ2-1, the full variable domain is DTGVSQNPRHKITKRGQNVTFRCDPISEHNRLYWYRQTLGQGPEFLTYFQNEAQLEKSRLLSDRFSAERPKGSFSTLEIQRTEQGDSAMYLCASSLGQANNEQFFGPGTRLTVL.

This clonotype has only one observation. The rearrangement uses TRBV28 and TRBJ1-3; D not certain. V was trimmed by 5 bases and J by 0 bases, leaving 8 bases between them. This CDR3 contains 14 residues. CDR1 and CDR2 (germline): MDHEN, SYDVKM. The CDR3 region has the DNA TGTGCCAGCAGTCGACTGAACTCTGGAAACACCATATATTTT. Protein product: CASSRLNSGNTIYF. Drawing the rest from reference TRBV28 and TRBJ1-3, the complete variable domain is DVKVTQSSRYLVKRTGEKVFLECVQDMDHENMFWYRQDPGLGLRLIYFSYDVKMKEKGDIPEGYSVSREKKERFSLILESASTNQTSMYLCASSRLNSGNTIYFGEGSWLTVV.

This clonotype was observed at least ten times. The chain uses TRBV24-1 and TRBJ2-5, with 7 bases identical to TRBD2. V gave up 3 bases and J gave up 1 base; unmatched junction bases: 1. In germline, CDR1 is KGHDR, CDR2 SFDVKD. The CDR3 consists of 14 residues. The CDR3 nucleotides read TGTGCCACCAGTGATGCGGGGGTCCAAGAGACCCAGTACTTC. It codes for CATSDAGVQETQYF.

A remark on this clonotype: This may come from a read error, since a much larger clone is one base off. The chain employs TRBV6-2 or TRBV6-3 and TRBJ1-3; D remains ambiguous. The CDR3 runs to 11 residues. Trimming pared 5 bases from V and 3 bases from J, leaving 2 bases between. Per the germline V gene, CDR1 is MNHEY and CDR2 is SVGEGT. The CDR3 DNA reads TGTGCCAGCAGTATTGGAAACACCATATATTTT. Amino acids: CASSIGNTIYF.

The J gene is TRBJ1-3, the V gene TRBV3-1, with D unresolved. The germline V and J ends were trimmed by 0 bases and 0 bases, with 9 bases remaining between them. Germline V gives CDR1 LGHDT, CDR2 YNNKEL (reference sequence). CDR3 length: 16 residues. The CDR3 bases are TGTGCCAGCAGCCAAGATGGAGGTTTCTCTGGAAACACCATATATTTT. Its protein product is CASSQDGGFSGNTIYF.

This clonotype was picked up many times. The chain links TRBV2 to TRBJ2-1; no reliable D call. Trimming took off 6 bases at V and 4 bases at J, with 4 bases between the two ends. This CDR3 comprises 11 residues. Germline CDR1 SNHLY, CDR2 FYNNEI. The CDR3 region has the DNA TGTGCCAGCAGCACGTACAATGAGCAGTTCTTC. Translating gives CASSTYNEQFF.

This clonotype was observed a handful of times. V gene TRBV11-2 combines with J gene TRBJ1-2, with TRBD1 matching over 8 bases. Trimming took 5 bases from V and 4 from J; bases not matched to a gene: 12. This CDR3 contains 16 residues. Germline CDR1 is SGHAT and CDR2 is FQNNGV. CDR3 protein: CASSSARQGTSYGYTF. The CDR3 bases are TGTGCCAGCAGCAGCGCCAGACAGGGGACCTCCTATGGCTACACCTTC.